These T cell receptor beta chains were read from a single sample in a study of T cell repertoires in cytomegalovirus infection. TCRdb recomputed calls from the reads with MiXCR, one row per CDR3 protein. The data hold a few hundred thousand distinct CDR3 sequences, with almost 30% observed a single time. No antigen is known for these receptors. This specimen was cultured PBMCs, taken from culture after CMV antigen stimulation. These receptors all come from a human donor in good health (CMV status not recorded). Some clones in this sample may be carry-over from other donors' samples. CDR3s include the opening cysteine and the closing phenylalanine or tryptophan. The D gene is left open where the match is weak. Clone sizes are given selectively: once, few, many, or a class where the clone is expanded.

d_gene	j_gene	abundance	v_gene	CDR3aa	CDR3nt
TRBD1	TRBJ1-4	NA	TRBV11-2	CASSSLRGREKLFF	TGTGCCAGCAGCTCCCTCAGGGGGCGTGAAAAACTGTTTTTT
NA	TRBJ2-1	few	TRBV14	CASSRVVGYTSLNEQFF	TGTGCCAGCAGCCGGGTGGTTGGGTACACCTCACTCAATGAGCAGTTCTTC
NA	TRBJ1-6	NA	TRBV12-3/TRBV12-4	CASSPQISGNNSPLHF	TGTGCCAGCAGTCCTCAAATATCGGGGAATAATTCACCCCTCCACTTT
TRBD1	TRBJ1-2	few	TRBV12-5	CASEYLQGNPYGYTF	TGTGCTAGTGAATACTTACAGGGGAACCCCTATGGCTACACCTTC
NA	TRBJ1-5	NA	TRBV12-3/TRBV12-4	CASRGQGLRNQPQHF	TGTGCCAGCAGAGGCCAGGGGTTGCGCAATCAGCCCCAGCATTTT
TRBD2	TRBJ2-7	NA	TRBV10-3	CAITKGGSLTYEQYF	TGTGCCATCACCAAGGGCGGGAGTCTCACCTACGAGCAGTACTTC
NA	TRBJ2-7	few	TRBV7-9	CASSSFLAGSSTGFYEQYF	TGTGCCAGCAGCTCCTTTCTGGCCGGCTCGAGCACCGGATTCTACGAGCAGTACTTC
NA	TRBJ2-4	NA	TRBV12-3/TRBV12-4	CASSLVTWSGAKNIQYF	TGTGCCAGCAGTTTAGTAACCTGGTCCGGAGCCAAAAACATTCAGTACTTC
NA	TRBJ1-2	NA	TRBV7-8	CASSFRDGNGYTF	TGTGCCAGCAGCTTTAGGGACGGAAATGGCTACACCTTC
NA	TRBJ2-1	NA	TRBV7-6	CASSYRDYNEQFF	TGTGCCAGCAGCTACCGGGATTACAATGAGCAGTTCTTC
NA	TRBJ1-1	NA	TRBV10-3	CAIKDSTSNTKAFF	TGTGCCATCAAGGACTCTACCTCGAACACTAAAGCTTTCTTT
NA	TRBJ2-7	NA	TRBV6-1	CASTLGLINGPYEQYF	TGTGCCAGCACCTTGGGGTTAATCAACGGACCCTACGAGCAGTACTTC
TRBD2	TRBJ2-2	NA	TRBV7-8	CASSLKFAGANTGELFF	TGTGCCAGCAGCTTAAAGTTTGCGGGAGCGAACACCGGGGAGCTGTTTTTT
NA	TRBJ2-5	many	TRBV7-9	CASSLNQETQYF	TGTGCCAGCAGCTTAAACCAAGAGACCCAGTACTTC
NA	TRBJ1-2	NA	TRBV29-1	CSVWDGYTF	TGCAGTGTCTGGGATGGCTACACCTTC
NA	TRBJ2-2	NA	TRBV19	CASSTVSSGTNTGELFF	TGTGCCAGTAGTACTGTAAGCTCGGGGACGAACACCGGGGAGCTGTTTTTT
NA	TRBJ1-1	few	TRBV4-2	CASSTRGGLNTEAFF	TGTGCCAGCAGCACCCGGGGCGGACTGAACACTGAAGCTTTCTTT
NA	TRBJ2-5	NA	TRBV10-3	CAISREETQYF	TGTGCCATCAGTCGTGAAGAGACCCAGTACTTC
NA	TRBJ2-3	few	TRBV7-2	CASSPVSMTGGSTDTQYF	TGTGCCAGCAGCCCGGTCTCAATGACAGGCGGTAGCACAGATACGCAGTATTTT
NA	TRBJ2-7	NA	TRBV7-9	CASSPGIQYPYEQYF	TGTGCCAGCAGCCCCGGCATCCAGTACCCCTACGAGCAGTACTTC
NA	TRBJ2-1	few	TRBV15	CATSRVGEKSYNEQFF	TGTGCCACCAGCAGAGTAGGGGAGAAGTCCTACAATGAGCAGTTCTTC
TRBD1	TRBJ2-1	medium-sized	TRBV7-2	CASSSQGSEQFF	TGTGCCAGCAGCTCACAGGGGTCTGAGCAGTTCTTC
NA	TRBJ2-2	NA	TRBV5-6	CASTFRPNTGELFF	TGTGCCAGCACCTTTCGACCGAACACCGGGGAGCTGTTTTTT
NA	TRBJ2-2	NA	TRBV7-6	CASRSGNTGELFF	TGTGCCAGCAGGAGTGGCAACACCGGGGAGCTGTTTTTT
NA	TRBJ1-2	NA	TRBV20-1	CSARNGGSNYGYTF	TGCAGTGCTAGAAACGGGGGCAGCAACTATGGCTACACCTTC
NA	TRBJ1-3	few	TRBV10-3	CAINGPSGNTIYF	TGTGCCATCAATGGGCCCTCTGGAAACACCATATATTTT
NA	TRBJ2-5	NA	TRBV27	CASSPLLLKETQYF	TGTGCCAGCAGTCCCCTTCTTCTTAAAGAGACCCAGTACTTC
TRBD1	TRBJ1-4	NA	TRBV28	CASSPNPGQANEKLFF	TGTGCCAGCAGTCCGAACCCGGGACAGGCTAATGAAAAACTGTTTTTT
NA	TRBJ1-3	NA	TRBV5-1	CASSRDGGPGNTIYF	TGCGCCAGCAGCCGGGACGGAGGACCTGGAAACACCATATATTTT
TRBD1	TRBJ1-2	few	TRBV15	CATSRMLGGGQAYTF	TGTGCCACCAGCAGGATGTTAGGGGGAGGACAGGCCTACACCTTC
TRBD2	TRBJ2-7	many	TRBV28	CASSLASGSRYEQYF	TGTGCCAGCAGTTTGGCTAGCGGGAGTAGGTACGAGCAGTACTTC
TRBD2	TRBJ2-2	NA	TRBV7-7	CASSAGLSNTGELFF	TGTGCCAGCAGCGCGGGACTATCGAACACCGGGGAGCTGTTTTTT
NA	TRBJ2-6	NA	TRBV7-3	CASSLFGTFSGANVLTF	TGTGCCAGCAGCTTATTCGGCACCTTCTCTGGGGCCAACGTCCTGACTTTC
NA	TRBJ1-1	few	TRBV7-4	CASSVGEGAFF	TGTGCCAGCAGCGTGGGAGAAGGAGCTTTCTTT
TRBD1	TRBJ1-2	few	TRBV6-1	CASSAGQGLYGYTF	TGTGCCAGCAGTGCGGGACAGGGCCTGTATGGCTACACCTTC
NA	TRBJ1-5	NA	TRBV6-1	CASSEAGRAQPQHF	TGTGCCAGCAGTGAAGCGGGCAGGGCTCAGCCCCAGCATTTT
NA	TRBJ2-7	NA	TRBV12-3/TRBV12-4	CASSDDRRGGVVYEQYF	TGTGCCAGCAGTGACGACAGACGAGGAGGGGTTGTCTACGAGCAGTACTTC
TRBD1	TRBJ1-1	once	TRBV2	CASSAQGEGTEAFF	TGTGCCAGCAGTGCTCAGGGGGAAGGCACTGAAGCTTTCTTT
NA	TRBJ1-1	NA	TRBV19	CASRAWGQQNTEAFF	TGTGCCAGTAGGGCTTGGGGGCAGCAGAACACTGAAGCTTTCTTT
NA	TRBJ1-1	many	TRBV7-2	CASSPNTGSRTEAFF	TGTGCCAGCAGCCCAAATACAGGTAGTCGCACTGAAGCTTTCTTT
NA	TRBJ2-2	NA	TRBV28	CASIPGAARNTGELFF	TGTGCCAGCATTCCGGGGGCTGCCCGGAACACCGGGGAGCTGTTTTTT
TRBD1	TRBJ1-1	few	TRBV29-1	CSAKEGASTNTEAFF	TGCAGCGCTAAGGAGGGGGCATCGACGAACACTGAAGCTTTCTTT
NA	TRBJ1-3	many	TRBV7-8	CASSPPGGPGNTIYF	TGTGCCAGCAGCCCTCCCGGGGGCCCTGGAAACACCATATATTTT
TRBD2	TRBJ2-5	few	TRBV4-1	CASSLASGRRRETQYF	TGCGCCAGCAGTCTAGCTAGCGGGAGAAGAAGAGAGACCCAGTACTTC
NA	TRBJ2-7	once	TRBV10-3	CAISESGKNEQYF	TGTGCCATCAGTGAGTCAGGAAAGAACGAGCAGTACTTC
NA	TRBJ2-1	NA	TRBV12-3/TRBV12-4	CASQIPGSYNEQFF	TGTGCCAGCCAAATTCCCGGCTCCTACAATGAGCAGTTCTTC
NA	TRBJ1-2	few	TRBV7-2	CASSLTSHSGYTF	TGTGCCAGCAGCCTCACTTCCCACAGCGGCTACACCTTC
TRBD2	TRBJ2-1	few	TRBV20-1	CSARDLSGRMNEQFF	TGCAGTGCTAGAGATCTAAGCGGGAGAATGAATGAGCAGTTCTTC
NA	TRBJ2-3	few	TRBV27	CATSARTDTQYF	TGTGCCACTTCAGCGCGCACAGATACGCAGTATTTT
NA	TRBJ2-1	NA	TRBV11-2	CASSLAAPREQFF	TGTGCCAGCAGCTTAGCTGCCCCCAGAGAGCAGTTCTTC
TRBD1	TRBJ2-1	few	TRBV6-6	CASSSDRDNEQFF	TGTGCCAGCAGTTCGGACAGGGACAATGAGCAGTTCTTC
NA	TRBJ2-4	few	TRBV7-2	CASSLGEILAKNIQYF	TGTGCCAGCAGCTTAGGAGAGATACTAGCCAAAAACATTCAGTACTTC
NA	TRBJ2-3	NA	TRBV7-2	CASSTQEDTQYF	TGTGCCAGCAGCACCCAGGAGGATACGCAGTATTTT
TRBD1	TRBJ2-7	NA	TRBV15	CATSREIPPGQGSEQYF	TGTGCCACCAGCAGAGAAATCCCGCCGGGACAGGGCTCCGAGCAGTACTTC
NA	TRBJ2-1	NA	TRBV7-6	CASSNPGRDNEQFF	TGTGCCAGCAGCAACCCGGGGCGGGACAATGAGCAGTTCTTC